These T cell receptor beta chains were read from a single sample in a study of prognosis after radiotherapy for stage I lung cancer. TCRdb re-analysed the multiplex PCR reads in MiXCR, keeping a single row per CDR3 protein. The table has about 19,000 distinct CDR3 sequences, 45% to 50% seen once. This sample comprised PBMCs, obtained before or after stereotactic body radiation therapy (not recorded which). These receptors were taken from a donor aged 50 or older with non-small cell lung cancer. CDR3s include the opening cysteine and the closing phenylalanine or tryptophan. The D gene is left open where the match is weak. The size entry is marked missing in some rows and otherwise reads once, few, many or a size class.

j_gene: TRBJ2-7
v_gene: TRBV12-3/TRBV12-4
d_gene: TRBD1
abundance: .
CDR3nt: TGTGCCAGCAGCGCCGGGACAGGGGGCTCCTACGAGCAGTACTTC
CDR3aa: CASSAGTGGSYEQYF

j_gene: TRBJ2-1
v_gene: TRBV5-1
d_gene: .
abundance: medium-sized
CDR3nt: TGCGCCAGCAGCTCAGCTAGCGCGAGCTCCTACAATGAGCAGTTCTTC
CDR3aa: CASSSASASSYNEQFF

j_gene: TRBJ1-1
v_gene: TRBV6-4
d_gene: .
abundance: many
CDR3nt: TGTGCCAGCAGTTCCGAGGGGAACACTGAAGCTTTCTTT
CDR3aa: CASSSEGNTEAFF

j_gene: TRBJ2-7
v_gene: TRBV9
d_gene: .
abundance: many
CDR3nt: TGTGCCAGCAGCTCCGGGACTGGGGAAATCTACGAGCAGTACTTC
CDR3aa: CASSSGTGEIYEQYF

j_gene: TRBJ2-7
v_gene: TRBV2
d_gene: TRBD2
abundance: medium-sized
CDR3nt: TGTGCCAGCAGTCCTACTAGCGGGGCTCTCTACGAGCAGTACTTC
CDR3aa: CASSPTSGALYEQYF

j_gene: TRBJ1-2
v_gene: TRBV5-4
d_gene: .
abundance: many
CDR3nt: TGTGCCAGCACCAACCCCAATTCAGCTAACTATGGCTACACCTTC
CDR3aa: CASTNPNSANYGYTF

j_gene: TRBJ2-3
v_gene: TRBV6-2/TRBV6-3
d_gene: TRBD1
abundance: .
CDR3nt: TGTGCCAGCAGTAACACAGGGGGCGAGGATACGCAGTATTTT
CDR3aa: CASSNTGGEDTQYF

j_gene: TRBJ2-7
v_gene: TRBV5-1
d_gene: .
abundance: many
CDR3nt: TGCGCCAGCAGCGCCAGGGTCCAGCTGGAGCAGTACTTC
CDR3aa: CASSARVQLEQYF

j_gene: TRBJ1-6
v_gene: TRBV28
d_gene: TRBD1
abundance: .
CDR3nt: TGTGCCAGCAGAACGACAGGGGACCTAAACGACTACTATAATTCACCCCTCCACTTT
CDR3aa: CASRTTGDLNDYYNSPLHF

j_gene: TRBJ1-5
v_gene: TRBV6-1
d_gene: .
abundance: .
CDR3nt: TGTGCCAGCAGTGAGGAAGCCGGGGAATATAGCAATCAGCCCCAGCATTTT
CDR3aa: CASSEEAGEYSNQPQHF

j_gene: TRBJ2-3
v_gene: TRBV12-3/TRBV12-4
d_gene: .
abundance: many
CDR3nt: TGTGCCAGCAGCCCCCTAGCATTACAAGATACGCAGTATTTT
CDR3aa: CASSPLALQDTQYF

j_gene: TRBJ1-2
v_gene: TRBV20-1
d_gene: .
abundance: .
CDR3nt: TGCAGTGCTAGAGATCGTAATTTTGGGCTATTGGCGCGCGGCTACACCTTC
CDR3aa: CSARDRNFGLLARGYTF

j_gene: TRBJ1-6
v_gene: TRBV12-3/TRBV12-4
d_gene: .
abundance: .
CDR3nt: TGTGCCAGCATTTTAGTTCAGGGTCCACCCCTCCACTTT
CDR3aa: CASILVQGPPLHF

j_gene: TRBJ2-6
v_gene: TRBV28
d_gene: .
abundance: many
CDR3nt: TGTGCCAGCAAAGGAGCTAACTCTGGGGCCAACGTCCTGACTTTC
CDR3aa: CASKGANSGANVLTF